This TCR beta chain is drawn from a study of technical replicates of blood from several donors. Sequencing used immunoSEQ multiplex PCR; TCRdb keeps in-frame clones, though not all of them. The table lists about 16,000 clones, around nine tenths of them singletons. The clonotype comes from a human donor in good health. Material for sequencing was PBMCs.

As DNA, the CDR3 is TGTGCCAGCAGCTTGGGCAGGGTGGGTCAGCCCCAGCATTTT. Amino acids: CASSLGRVGQPQHF. This chain connects TRBV13 to TRBJ1-5, with D tentatively TRBD1 (5 bases). Germline-derived CDR1 and CDR2 are PRHDT and FYEKMQ (reference sequence). V shed 3 bases and J shed 6 bases, with 12 bases lying between them. The CDR3 extends over 14 amino acids. Together with reference TRBV13 and TRBJ1-5, the CDR3 gives the full variable domain: AAGVIQSPRHLIKEKRETATLKCYPIPRHDTVYWYQQGPGQDPQFLISFYEKMQSDKGSIPDRFSAQQFSDYHSELNMSSLELGDSALYFCASSLGRVGQPQHFGDGTRLSIL.